This T cell receptor beta chain derives from a study of cytomegalovirus exposure and HLA in healthy donors. The study's findings and limits: The majority of TCR sequences were rare, yet some public TCRs appeared in many donors. In vitro data verified three CMV-associated chains as specific for CMV antigens. It was reported that the classifier diagnosed cytomegalovirus status with high specificity and sensitivity in both the original and validation cohorts. One later analysis, an examination of the 100 to 150 validation repertoires, found that first-cohort TCR clusters tended to co-occur in them.

Clones were sequenced by immunoSEQ multiplex PCR, and TCRdb holds only the in-frame ones, with some missing. The profile shows roughly 330,000 clones, 75% to 90% of them singletons. V shed 0 bases and J 1 base; nucleotides not matched to a gene: 2. The germline CDR1 and CDR2 sequences are SGDLS and YYNGEE. CDR3 length: 15 residues. As concerns this clone: The antigen is not known.

Source material: PBMCs. This clonotype was sampled from a woman aged 25-40 years in good health and CMV-seropositive. The gene calls are TRBV9 and TRBJ2-5, with 8 bases identical to TRBD2. Here the CDR3 reads CASSVVGGAQETQYF. CDR3 nucleotide sequence: TGTGCCAGCAGCGTAGTCGGGGGGGCCCAAGAGACCCAGTACTTC.